This TCR beta chain was observed in a study of T cell repertoires in cytomegalovirus infection. Turning to the study itself: CMV epitopes that were recently identified and HLA-C-restricted were used alongside well-studied HLA-B-restricted ones. It can be stated that public TCR beta signatures indicated CMV infection as well as a matching HLA type.

TCRdb fed the reads into MiXCR, producing one record per CDR3 protein. The repertoire consists of about 500,000 distinct CDR3 sequences, with around 35% occurring once and the leading ten covering roughly a sixth. Findings of the study overall: The ex vivo response was dominated by HLA-C-restricted CMV-specific TCR beta clonotypes.

A word on this clonotype: The antigen remains undetermined.

This CDR3 region has 12 residues. V lost 5 bases, J lost 8 bases, and 11 bases lay in between. The V gene is TRBV12-3 or TRBV12-4, the J gene TRBJ2-3; D could derive from TRBD1 or TRBD2 (5 bases each). The clonotype comes from a human donor in good health (CMV status not recorded). Some clones in this sample may be carry-over from other donors' samples. The sequences come from cultured PBMCs, collected from culture after CMV antigen stimulation. Here the CDR3 reads CASSDPGTTQYF. DNA for the CDR3: TGTGCCAGCAGTGATCCCGGGACTACGCAGTATTTT.